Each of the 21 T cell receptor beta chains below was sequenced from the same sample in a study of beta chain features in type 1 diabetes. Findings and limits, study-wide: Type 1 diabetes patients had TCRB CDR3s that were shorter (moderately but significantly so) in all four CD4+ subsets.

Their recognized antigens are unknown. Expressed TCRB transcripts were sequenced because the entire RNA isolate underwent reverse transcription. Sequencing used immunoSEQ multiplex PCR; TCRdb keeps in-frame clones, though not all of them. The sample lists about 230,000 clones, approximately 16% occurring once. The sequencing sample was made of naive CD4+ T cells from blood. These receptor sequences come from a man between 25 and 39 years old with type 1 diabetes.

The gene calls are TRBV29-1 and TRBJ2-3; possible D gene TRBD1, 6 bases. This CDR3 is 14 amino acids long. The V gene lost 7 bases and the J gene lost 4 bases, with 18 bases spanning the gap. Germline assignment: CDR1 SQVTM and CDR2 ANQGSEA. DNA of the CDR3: TGCAGCGCCTTGACAGGTGGTAGTTCAGATACGCAGTATTTT. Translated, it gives CSALTGGSSDTQYF.

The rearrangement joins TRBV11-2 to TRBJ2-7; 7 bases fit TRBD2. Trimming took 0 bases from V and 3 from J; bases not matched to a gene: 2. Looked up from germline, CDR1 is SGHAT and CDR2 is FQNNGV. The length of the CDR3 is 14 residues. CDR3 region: CASSLEAGNYEQYF. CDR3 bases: TGTGCCAGCAGCTTAGAAGCGGGGAACTACGAGCAGTACTTC.

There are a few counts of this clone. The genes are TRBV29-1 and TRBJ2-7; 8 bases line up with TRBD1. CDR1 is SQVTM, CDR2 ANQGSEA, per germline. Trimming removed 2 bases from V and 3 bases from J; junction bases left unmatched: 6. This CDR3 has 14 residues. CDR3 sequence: CSVEFRTGIYEQYF. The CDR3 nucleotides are TGCAGCGTTGAATTCCGGACAGGGATCTACGAGCAGTACTTC.

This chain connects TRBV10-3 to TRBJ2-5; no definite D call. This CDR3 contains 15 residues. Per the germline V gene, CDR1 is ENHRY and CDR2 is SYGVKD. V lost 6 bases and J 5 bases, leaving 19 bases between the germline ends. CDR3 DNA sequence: TGTGCCATCAGCTCAAAGGACGGTGGTATGGAGACCCAGTACTTC. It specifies CAISSKDGGMETQYF.

DNA for the CDR3: TGTGCCAGCTCACCCGGGACAGGGACCAGCTCCTACAATGAGCAGTTCTTC. The encoded protein is CASSPGTGTSSYNEQFF. The chain joins TRBV18 to TRBJ2-1; 9 nucleotides match TRBD1. V was clipped by 3 bases and J by 0 bases; unmatched bases: 6. Looked up from germline, CDR1 is KGHSH and CDR2 is LQKENI. The length of the CDR3 is 17 residues.

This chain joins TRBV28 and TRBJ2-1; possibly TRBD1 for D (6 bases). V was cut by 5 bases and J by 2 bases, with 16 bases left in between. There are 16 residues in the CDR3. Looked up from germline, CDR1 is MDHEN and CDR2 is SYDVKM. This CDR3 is CASSRDLRGPYNEQFF. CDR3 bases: TGTGCCAGCAGTAGGGATCTCAGGGGACCCTACAATGAGCAGTTCTTC. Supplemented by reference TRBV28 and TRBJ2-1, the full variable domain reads DVKVTQSSRYLVKRTGEKVFLECVQDMDHENMFWYRQDPGLGLRLIYFSYDVKMKEKGDIPEGYSVSREKKERFSLILESASTNQTSMYLCASSRDLRGPYNEQFFGPGTRLTVL.

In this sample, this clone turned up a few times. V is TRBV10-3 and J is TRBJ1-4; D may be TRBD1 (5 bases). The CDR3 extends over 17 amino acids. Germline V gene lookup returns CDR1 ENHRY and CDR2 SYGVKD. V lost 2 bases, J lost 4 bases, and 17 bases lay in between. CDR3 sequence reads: CAISERIIGAFNEKLFF. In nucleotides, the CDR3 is TGTGCCATCAGTGAGAGGATTATAGGGGCCTTTAATGAAAAACTGTTTTTT.

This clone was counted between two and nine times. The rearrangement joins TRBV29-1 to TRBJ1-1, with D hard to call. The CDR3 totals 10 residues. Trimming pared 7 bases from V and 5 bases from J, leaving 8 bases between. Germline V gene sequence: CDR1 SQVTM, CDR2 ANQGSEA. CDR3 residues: CSAGYTEAFF. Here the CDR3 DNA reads TGCAGCGCCGGATATACTGAAGCTTTCTTT.

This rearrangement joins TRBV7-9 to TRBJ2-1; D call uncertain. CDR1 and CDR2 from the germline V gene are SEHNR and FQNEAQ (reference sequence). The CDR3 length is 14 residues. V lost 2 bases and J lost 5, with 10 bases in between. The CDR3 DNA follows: TGTGCCAGCAGCTTAACTATGGTACACAATGAGCAGTTCTTC. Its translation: CASSLTMVHNEQFF.

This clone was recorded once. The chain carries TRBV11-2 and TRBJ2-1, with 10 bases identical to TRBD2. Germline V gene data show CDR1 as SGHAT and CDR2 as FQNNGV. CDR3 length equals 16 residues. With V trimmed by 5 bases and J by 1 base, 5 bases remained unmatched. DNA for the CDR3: TGTGCCAGCAGCACAACTAGCGGGGCATCCTACAATGAGCAGTTCTTC. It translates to CASSTTSGASYNEQFF.

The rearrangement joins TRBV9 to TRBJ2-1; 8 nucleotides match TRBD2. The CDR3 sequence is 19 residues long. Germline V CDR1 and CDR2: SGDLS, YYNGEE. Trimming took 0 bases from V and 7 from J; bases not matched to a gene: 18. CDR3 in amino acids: CASSVGLGAAGVYGNEQFF. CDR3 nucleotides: TGTGCCAGCAGCGTAGGGCTCGGGGCAGCGGGAGTGTATGGTAATGAGCAGTTCTTC.

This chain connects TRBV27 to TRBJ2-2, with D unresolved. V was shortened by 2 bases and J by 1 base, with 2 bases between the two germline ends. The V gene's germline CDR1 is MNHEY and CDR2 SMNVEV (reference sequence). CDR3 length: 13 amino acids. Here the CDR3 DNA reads TGTGCCAGCAGTTTAGGGAACACCGGGGAGCTGTTTTTT. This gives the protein CASSLGNTGELFF.

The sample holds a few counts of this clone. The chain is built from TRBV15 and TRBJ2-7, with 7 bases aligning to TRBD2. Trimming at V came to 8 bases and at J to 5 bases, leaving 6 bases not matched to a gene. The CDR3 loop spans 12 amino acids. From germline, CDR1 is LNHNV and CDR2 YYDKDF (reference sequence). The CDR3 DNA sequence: TGTGCCACCGGGGCGGGAGCCGACGAGCAGTACTTC. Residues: CATGAGADEQYF.

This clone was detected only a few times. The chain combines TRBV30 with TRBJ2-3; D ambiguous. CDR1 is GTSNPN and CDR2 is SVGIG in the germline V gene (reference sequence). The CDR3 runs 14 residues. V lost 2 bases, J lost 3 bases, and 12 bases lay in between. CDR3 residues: CAWSPEAVTDTQYF. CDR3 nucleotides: TGTGCCTGGAGTCCCGAGGCCGTGACAGATACGCAGTATTTT.

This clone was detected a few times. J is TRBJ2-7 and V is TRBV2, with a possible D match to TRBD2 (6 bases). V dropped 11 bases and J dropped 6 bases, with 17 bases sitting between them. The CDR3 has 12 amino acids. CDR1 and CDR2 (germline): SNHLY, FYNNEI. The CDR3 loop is CALGDRLGEQYF. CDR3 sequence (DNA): TGTGCCCTAGGGGATAGACTAGGCGAGCAGTACTTC.

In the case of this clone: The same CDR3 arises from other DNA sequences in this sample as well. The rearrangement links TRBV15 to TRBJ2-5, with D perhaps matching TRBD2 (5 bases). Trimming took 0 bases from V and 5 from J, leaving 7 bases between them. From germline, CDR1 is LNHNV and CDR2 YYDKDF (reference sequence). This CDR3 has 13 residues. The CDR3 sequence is CATSRDPGETQYF. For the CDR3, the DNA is TGTGCCACCAGCAGAGATCCGGGGGAGACCCAGTACTTC. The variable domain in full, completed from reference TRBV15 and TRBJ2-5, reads DAMVIQNPRYQVTQFGKPVTLSCSQTLNHNVMYWYQQKSSQAPKLLFHYYDKDFNNEADTPDNFQSRRPNTSFCFLDIRSPGLGDTAMYLCATSRDPGETQYFGPGTRLLVL.

CDR3 residues: CASSHSTGGGLNEQFF. In nucleotides, the CDR3 is TGTGCCAGCAGCCACTCGACAGGGGGCGGTTTAAATGAGCAGTTCTTC. The chain has TRBV7-9 and TRBJ2-1, with 10 bases identical to TRBD1. V trimming: 5 bases; J trimming: 7 bases; junction bases outside the gene matches: 11. From germline, CDR1 is SEHNR and CDR2 FQNEAQ (reference sequence). The CDR3 extends over 16 amino acids.

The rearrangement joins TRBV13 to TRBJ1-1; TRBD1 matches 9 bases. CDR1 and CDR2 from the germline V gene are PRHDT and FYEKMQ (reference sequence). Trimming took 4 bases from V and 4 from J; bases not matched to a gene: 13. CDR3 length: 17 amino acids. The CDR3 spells CASSWGIDRDRVTEAFF. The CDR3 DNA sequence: TGTGCCAGCAGCTGGGGAATAGACCGGGACAGGGTCACTGAAGCTTTCTTT.

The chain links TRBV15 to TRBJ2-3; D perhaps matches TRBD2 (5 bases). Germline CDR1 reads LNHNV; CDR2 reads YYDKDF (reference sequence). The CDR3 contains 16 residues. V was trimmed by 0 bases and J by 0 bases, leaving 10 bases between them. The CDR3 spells CATSRDPLGSTDTQYF. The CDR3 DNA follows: TGTGCCACCAGCAGAGACCCACTAGGGAGCACAGATACGCAGTATTTT. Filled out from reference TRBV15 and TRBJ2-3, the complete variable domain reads DAMVIQNPRYQVTQFGKPVTLSCSQTLNHNVMYWYQQKSSQAPKLLFHYYDKDFNNEADTPDNFQSRRPNTSFCFLDIRSPGLGDTAMYLCATSRDPLGSTDTQYFGPGTRLTVL.

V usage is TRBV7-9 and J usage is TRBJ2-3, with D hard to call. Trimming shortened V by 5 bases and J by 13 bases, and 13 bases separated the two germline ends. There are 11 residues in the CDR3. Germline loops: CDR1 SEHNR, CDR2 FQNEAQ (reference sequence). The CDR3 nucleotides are TGTGCCAGCAGCCTCGGGTATATAGAGTATTTT. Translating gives CASSLGYIEYF.

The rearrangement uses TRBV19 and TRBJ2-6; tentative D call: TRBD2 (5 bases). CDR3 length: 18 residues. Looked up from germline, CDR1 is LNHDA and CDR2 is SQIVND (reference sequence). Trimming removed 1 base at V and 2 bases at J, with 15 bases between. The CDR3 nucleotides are TGTGCCAGTAGTATAGGCGCGGGTAATTTCGCTGGGGCCAACGTCCTGACTTTC. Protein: CASSIGAGNFAGANVLTF.